This TCR beta chain was obtained from a study of technical replicates of blood from several donors. The protocol was immunoSEQ multiplex PCR, while the TCRdb copy is restricted to in-frame clones and leaves out a portion. The repertoire has approximately 81,000 clones, around 96% of them found once; the top ten carry approximately 0.41%. The CDR3 has 16 amino acids. Germline loops: CDR1 LGHNA, CDR2 YSLEER. V was clipped by 0 bases and J by 2 bases, with 10 bases between them. V is TRBV4-3 and J is TRBJ1-4; D uncertain. The sequencing sample was made of T cells isolated from PBMCs. This TCR came from a human donor in good health. The CDR3 region has the DNA TGCGCCAGCAGCCAAGATCACGGGTATACTAATGAAAAACTGTTTTTT. Protein product: CASSQDHGYTNEKLFF.